The entry below describes one TCR beta chain. The antigen remains undetermined. The sample comes from a study of blood T cells in healthy people across ages. Study-wide findings and caveats: Per-million-T-cell TCR beta diversity fell roughly linearly with age.

The CDR3 is 16 residues long. Germline CDR1 is MNHEY and CDR2 is SMNVEV (reference sequence). Trimming shortened V by 5 bases and J by 6 bases, and 22 bases separated the two germline ends. For the second PCR, which ran for about 6 to 11 cycles, a sample-barcoded 5' primer and a J-beta primer mix were used. TCRdb ran MiXCR on the 5' RACE reads and lists one entry per CDR3 protein. The sample includes 600,000 to 1,000,000 distinct CDR3 sequences, 55% to 75% of them seen just once. A minimum of 7 million PBMCs was isolated per sample. The chain uses TRBV27 and TRBJ1-1; possibly TRBD1 for D (6 bases). This TCR came from a young man in good health. Sequenced input: blood. The DNA of the CDR3 is TGTGCCAGCAGTCTTTCGTCACAGGGTGCGAGCGCTGAAGCTTTCTTT. It codes for CASSLSSQGASAEAFF.